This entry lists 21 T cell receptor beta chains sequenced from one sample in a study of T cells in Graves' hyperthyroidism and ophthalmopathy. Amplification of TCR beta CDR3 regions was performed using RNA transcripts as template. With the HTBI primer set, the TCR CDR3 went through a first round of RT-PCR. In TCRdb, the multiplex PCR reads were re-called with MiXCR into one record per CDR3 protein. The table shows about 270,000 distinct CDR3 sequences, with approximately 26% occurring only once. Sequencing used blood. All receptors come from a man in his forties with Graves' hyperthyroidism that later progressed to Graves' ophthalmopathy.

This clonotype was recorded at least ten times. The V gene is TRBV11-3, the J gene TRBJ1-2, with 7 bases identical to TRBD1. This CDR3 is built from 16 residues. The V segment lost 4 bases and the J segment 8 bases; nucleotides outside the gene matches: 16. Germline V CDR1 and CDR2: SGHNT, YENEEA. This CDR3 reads CASSSPRRQGREGYTF. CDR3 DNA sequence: TGTGCCAGCAGCTCCCCCCGGAGACAGGGAAGAGAAGGCTACACCTTC.

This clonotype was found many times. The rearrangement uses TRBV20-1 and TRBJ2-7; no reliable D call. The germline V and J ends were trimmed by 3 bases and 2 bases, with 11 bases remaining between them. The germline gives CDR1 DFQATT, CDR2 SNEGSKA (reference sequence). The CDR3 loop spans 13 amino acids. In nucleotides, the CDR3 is TGCAGTGCTAGGCCCAGTACGACCTACGAGCAGTACTTC. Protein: CSARPSTTYEQYF.

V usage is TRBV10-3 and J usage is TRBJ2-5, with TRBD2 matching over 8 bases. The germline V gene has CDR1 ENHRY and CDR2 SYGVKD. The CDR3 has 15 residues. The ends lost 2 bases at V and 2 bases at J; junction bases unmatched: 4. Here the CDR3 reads CAISEPTGGQETQYF. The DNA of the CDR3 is TGTGCCATCAGTGAGCCCACGGGGGGGCAAGAGACCCAGTACTTC.

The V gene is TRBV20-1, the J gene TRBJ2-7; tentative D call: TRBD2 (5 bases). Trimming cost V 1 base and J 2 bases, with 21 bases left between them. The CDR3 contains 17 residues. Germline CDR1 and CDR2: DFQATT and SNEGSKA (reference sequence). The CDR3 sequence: CSARGDLTRAEPYEQYF. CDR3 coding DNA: TGCAGTGCTAGAGGTGATCTAACTAGAGCGGAACCCTACGAGCAGTACTTC.

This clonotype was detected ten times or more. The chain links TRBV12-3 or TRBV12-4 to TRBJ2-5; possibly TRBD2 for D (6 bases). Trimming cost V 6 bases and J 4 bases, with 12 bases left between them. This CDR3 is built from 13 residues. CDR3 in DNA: TGTGCCAGCAGCGTCTTACTAGCAGAGACCCAGTACTTC. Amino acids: CASSVLLAETQYF.

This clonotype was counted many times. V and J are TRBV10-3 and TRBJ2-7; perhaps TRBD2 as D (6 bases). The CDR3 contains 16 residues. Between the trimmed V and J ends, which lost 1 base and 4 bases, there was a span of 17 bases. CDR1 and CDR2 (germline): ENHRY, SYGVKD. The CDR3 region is CAISELDQTRWYEQYF. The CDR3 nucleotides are TGTGCCATCAGTGAGTTGGATCAGACTAGATGGTACGAGCAGTACTTC.

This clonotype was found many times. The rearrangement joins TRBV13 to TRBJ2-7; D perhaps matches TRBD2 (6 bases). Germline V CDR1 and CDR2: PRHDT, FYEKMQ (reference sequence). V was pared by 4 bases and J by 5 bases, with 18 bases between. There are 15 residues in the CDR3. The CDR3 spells CASSSGTSRQNEQYF. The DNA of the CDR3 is TGTGCCAGCAGCTCAGGGACTTCTAGACAGAACGAGCAGTACTTC.

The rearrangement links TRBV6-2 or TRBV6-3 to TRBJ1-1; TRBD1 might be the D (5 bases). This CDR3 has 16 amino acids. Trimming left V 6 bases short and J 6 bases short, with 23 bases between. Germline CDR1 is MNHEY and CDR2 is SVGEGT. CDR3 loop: CASSQGRRQGVAEAFF. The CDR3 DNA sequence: TGTGCCAGCAGCCAGGGACGGCGCCAGGGCGTCGCTGAAGCTTTCTTT.

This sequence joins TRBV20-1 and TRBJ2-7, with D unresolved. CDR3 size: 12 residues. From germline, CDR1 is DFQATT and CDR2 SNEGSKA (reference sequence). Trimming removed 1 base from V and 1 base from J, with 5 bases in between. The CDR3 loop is CSARGRSYEQYF. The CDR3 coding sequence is TGCAGTGCTAGAGGGCGGTCCTACGAGCAGTACTTC.

The CDR3 region is CASSSGERPYQETQYF. For the CDR3, the DNA is TGTGCCAGCAGTTCGGGGGAGCGCCCGTACCAAGAGACCCAGTACTTC. This rearrangement joins TRBV28 to TRBJ2-5; perhaps TRBD2 as D (6 bases). Trimming removed 4 bases at V and 0 bases at J, with 15 bases between. This CDR3 has 16 amino acids. CDR1 is MDHEN and CDR2 is SYDVKM in the germline V gene.

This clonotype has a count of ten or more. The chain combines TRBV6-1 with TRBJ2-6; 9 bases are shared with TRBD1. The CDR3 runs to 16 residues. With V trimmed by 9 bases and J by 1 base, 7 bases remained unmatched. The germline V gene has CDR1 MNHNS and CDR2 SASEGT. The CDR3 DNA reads TGTGCCAGAAAACAGGGGGCGCGGTCTGGGGCCAACGTCCTGACTTTC. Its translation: CARKQGARSGANVLTF.

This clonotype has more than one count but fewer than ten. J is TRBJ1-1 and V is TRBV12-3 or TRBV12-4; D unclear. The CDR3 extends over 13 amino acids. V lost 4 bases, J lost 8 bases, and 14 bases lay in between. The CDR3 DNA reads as TGTGCCAGCAGTTCTCCCCGGGCGCACGAAGCTTTCTTT. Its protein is CASSSPRAHEAFF.

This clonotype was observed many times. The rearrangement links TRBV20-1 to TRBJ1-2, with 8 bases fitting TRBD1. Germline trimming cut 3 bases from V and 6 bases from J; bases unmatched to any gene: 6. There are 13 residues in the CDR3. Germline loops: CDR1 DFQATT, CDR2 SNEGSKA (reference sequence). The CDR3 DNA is TGCAGTGCTAGGCGGCAGGGGGCGGATGGCTACACCTTC. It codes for CSARRQGADGYTF.

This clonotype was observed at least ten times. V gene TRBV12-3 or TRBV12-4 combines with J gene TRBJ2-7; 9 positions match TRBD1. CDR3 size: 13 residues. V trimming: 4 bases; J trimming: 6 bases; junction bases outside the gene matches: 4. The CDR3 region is CASSSGTGFEQYF. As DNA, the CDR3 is TGTGCCAGCAGTTCCGGGACAGGGTTCGAGCAGTACTTC.

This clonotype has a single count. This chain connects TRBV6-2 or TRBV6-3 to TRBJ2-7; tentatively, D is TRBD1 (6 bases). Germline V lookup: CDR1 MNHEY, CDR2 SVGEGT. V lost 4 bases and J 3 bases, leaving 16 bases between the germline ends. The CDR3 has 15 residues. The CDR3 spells CASSFQDRDFYEQYF. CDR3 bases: TGTGCCAGCAGTTTTCAGGACAGAGATTTCTACGAGCAGTACTTC.

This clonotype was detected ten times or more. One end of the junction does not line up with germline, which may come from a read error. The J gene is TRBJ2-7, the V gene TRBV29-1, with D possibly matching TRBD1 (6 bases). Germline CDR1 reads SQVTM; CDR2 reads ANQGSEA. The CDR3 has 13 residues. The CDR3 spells CSVESVRPGEQCF. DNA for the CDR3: TGCAGCGTTGAATCGGTTCGGCCAGGGGAGCAGTGCTTC.

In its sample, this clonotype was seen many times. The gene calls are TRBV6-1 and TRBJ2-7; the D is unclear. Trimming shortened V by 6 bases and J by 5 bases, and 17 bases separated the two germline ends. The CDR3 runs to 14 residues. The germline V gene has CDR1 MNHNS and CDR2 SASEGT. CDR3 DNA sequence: TGTGCCAGCAGGGAGTGGTTCGTAGGCCACGAGCAGTACTTC. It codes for CASREWFVGHEQYF.

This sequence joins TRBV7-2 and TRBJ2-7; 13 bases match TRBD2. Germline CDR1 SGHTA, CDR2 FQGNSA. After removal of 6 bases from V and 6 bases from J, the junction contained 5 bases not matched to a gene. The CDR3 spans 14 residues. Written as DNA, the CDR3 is TGTGCCAGCAGAAAACTAGCGGGAGGGGGCGAGCAGTACTTC. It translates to CASRKLAGGGEQYF. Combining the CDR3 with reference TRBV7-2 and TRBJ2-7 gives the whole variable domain GAGVSQSPSNKVTEKGKDVELRCDPISGHTALYWYRQSLGQGLEFLIYFQGNSAPDKSGLPSDRFSAERTGGSVSTLTIQRTQQEDSAVYLCASRKLAGGGEQYFGPGTRLTVT.

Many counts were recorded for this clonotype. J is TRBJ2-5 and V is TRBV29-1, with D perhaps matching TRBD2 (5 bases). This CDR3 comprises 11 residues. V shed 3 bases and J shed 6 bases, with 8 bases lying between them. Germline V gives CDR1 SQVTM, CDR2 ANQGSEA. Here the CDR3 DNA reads TGCAGCGTTGACGGGGTACAGACCCAGTACTTC. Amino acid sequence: CSVDGVQTQYF.

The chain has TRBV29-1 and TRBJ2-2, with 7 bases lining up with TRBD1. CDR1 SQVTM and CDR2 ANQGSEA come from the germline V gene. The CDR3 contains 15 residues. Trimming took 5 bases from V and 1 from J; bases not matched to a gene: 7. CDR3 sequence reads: CSVKTGALNTGELFF. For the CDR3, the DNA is TGCAGCGTTAAAACAGGGGCCCTGAACACCGGGGAGCTGTTTTTT.

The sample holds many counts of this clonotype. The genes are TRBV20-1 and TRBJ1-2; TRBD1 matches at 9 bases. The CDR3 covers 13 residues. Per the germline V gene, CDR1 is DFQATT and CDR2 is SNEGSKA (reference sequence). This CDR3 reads CRAVQGAGYGYTF. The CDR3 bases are TGCAGGGCCGTACAGGGGGCTGGGTATGGCTACACCTTC.